This T cell receptor (beta chain) was recovered during a study of human T cells and chemical hapten exposure. Notes on the study in general: Significantly more large CDR3 similarity clusters were formed by expanded TCRs than by controls. TCRs above 1 in 1000 frequency stayed constant with DPC sensitization.

Ten or more counts support this clonotype. Its antigen is not identified. Time point specified: patch test 1, 2 weeks after DPC sensitization. Treatment here: therapeutic diphenylcyclopropenone sensitization with weekly scalp DPC. CDR3 length: 14 residues. V gave up 3 bases and J gave up 2 bases, with 12 bases separating them. Per the germline V gene, CDR1 is SGDLS and CDR2 is YYNGEE. Each CDR3 protein gets one entry after TCRdb re-called the RACE reads with MiXCR. The sample has some 350,000 distinct CDR3 sequences, around 7% seen once; the top ten hold 8.4%. Source: whole blood, taken in connection with sensitization to the hapten diphenylcyclopropenone (DPC). The rearrangement joins TRBV9 to TRBJ2-7; no definite D call. This clonotype originated in a young woman with alopecia areata. Some clones in this sample may be carry-over from other donors' samples. CDR3 protein: CASSAGPATYEQYF. The CDR3, as DNA: TGTGCCAGCAGCGCCGGTCCCGCGACCTACGAGCAGTACTTC.